Presented here are 32 T cell receptor beta chains from one specimen sequenced in a study of cytomegalovirus exposure and HLA in healthy donors. The PCR made use of 60 Vbeta and 13 Jbeta primers. TCRdb keeps only in-frame clones here, not all; method: immunoSEQ multiplex PCR. The sample consists of about 200,000 clones, around 86% of them appearing once. What was sequenced was PBMCs. Receptors originate from a woman aged 50 to 60 in good health and CMV-seropositive.

The rearrangement links TRBV10-2 to TRBJ2-5; the D gene is possibly TRBD2 (8 bases). The J call is uncertain, as TRBJ2-7 better fits the DNA end. The CDR3 is 14 amino acids. The germline V gene encodes CDR1 WSHSY and CDR2 SAAADI. The CDR3, as DNA: TGCGCCAGCAGCCCGGGGGGGACAGCCTACGAGCAGTACTTC. Translation gives CASSPGGTAYEQYF.

The chain couples TRBV7-2 to TRBJ2-7; D perhaps matches TRBD1 (7 bases). V was shortened by 8 bases and J by 7 bases, with 21 bases between the two germline ends. CDR1 SGHTA and CDR2 FQGNSA come from the germline V gene. This CDR3 comprises 14 residues. The CDR3 DNA follows: TGTGCCAGCCGGAGGCCAGGGGGGACGGGAGAGCAGTACTTC. Protein: CASRRPGGTGEQYF.

The CDR3 spells CASSLIQGNEAFF. CDR3 DNA sequence: TGTGCCAGCAGCTTAATACAGGGGAATGAAGCTTTCTTT. The V call is TRBV7-2, the J call TRBJ1-1, with 7 bases lining up with TRBD1. CDR1 and CDR2 from the germline V gene are SGHTA and FQGNSA. The junction had 4 bases not matched to a gene; V was cut back by 2 bases and J by 7 bases. The CDR3 is 13 amino acids. The complete variable domain, with remaining parts taken from reference TRBV7-2 and TRBJ1-1, reads GAGVSQSPSNKVTEKGKDVELRCDPISGHTALYWYRQSLGQGLEFLIYFQGNSAPDKSGLPSDRFSAERTGGSVSTLTIQRTQQEDSAVYLCASSLIQGNEAFFGQGTRLTVV.

The chain uses TRBV4-3 and TRBJ1-4; 9 nucleotides agree with TRBD1. The CDR3 is 16 amino acids. The germline V gene encodes CDR1 LGHNA and CDR2 YSLEER. V lost 0 bases, J lost 8 bases, and 7 bases stayed unmatched. DNA for the CDR3: TGCGCCAGCAGCCAAGATCCTGGGACAGGGAACGAAAAACTGTTTTTT. As protein: CASSQDPGTGNEKLFF.

The chain combines TRBV19 with TRBJ2-2; no definite D call. Trimming left V 6 bases short and J 1 base short, with 6 bases between. The V gene's germline CDR1 is LNHDA and CDR2 SQIVND (reference sequence). The CDR3 consists of 13 residues. The CDR3 DNA sequence: TGTGCCAGTAGCTCGAGGAACACCGGGGAGCTGTTTTTT. Translating gives CASSSRNTGELFF. The full variable domain, completed using reference TRBV19 and TRBJ2-2, is DGGITQSPKYLFRKEGQNVTLSCEQNLNHDAMYWYRQDPGQGLRLIYYSQIVNDFQKGDIAEGYSVSREKKESFPLTVTSAQKNPTAFYLCASSSRNTGELFFGEGSRLTVL.

This chain uses TRBV7-2 with TRBJ1-1, with D possibly being TRBD1 (5 bases). The CDR3 length is 14 residues. The germline gives CDR1 SGHTA, CDR2 FQGNSA. The V end lost 0 bases, the J end lost 6 bases, and 11 bases lay between the germline ends. CDR3 region: CASSLAAGGAEAFF. In DNA form, the CDR3 reads TGTGCCAGCAGCTTAGCGGCGGGGGGGGCTGAAGCTTTCTTT.

V is TRBV2 and J is TRBJ1-1, with D tentatively TRBD1 (5 bases). The germline V gene has CDR1 SNHLY and CDR2 FYNNEI. The CDR3 totals 13 residues. Trimming shortened V by 11 bases and J by 1 base, and 14 bases separated the two germline ends. The DNA for the CDR3 is TGTGCCGACAAGGGACTCCCGAACACTGAAGCTTTCTTT. The encoded protein is CADKGLPNTEAFF.

The rearrangement joins TRBV7-9 to TRBJ1-4; the match to TRBD1 covers 10 bases. V gave up 5 bases and J gave up 6 bases; unmatched junction bases: 9. The CDR3 runs to 16 residues. Germline V gene lookup returns CDR1 SEHNR and CDR2 FQNEAQ (reference sequence). CDR3 in DNA: TGTGCCAGCAGCCAGCTAGACAGGGGGCGTGATGAAAAACTGTTTTTT. The encoded protein is CASSQLDRGRDEKLFF.

The chain carries TRBV11-2 and TRBJ2-5, with TRBD2 as a possible D gene (5 bases). Trimming cost V 1 base and J 5 bases, with 11 bases left between them. This CDR3 region has 14 residues. Germline loops: CDR1 SGHAT, CDR2 FQNNGV. The CDR3 loop reads CASSLGSRRETQYF. CDR3 DNA sequence: TGTGCCAGCAGCTTAGGATCCAGGAGGGAGACCCAGTACTTC.

The V call is TRBV9, the J call TRBJ2-7, with 9 bases fitting TRBD1. J gave up 3 bases and V 0 bases, and 4 bases lay outside the gene matches. Per germline, CDR1 SGDLS and CDR2 YYNGEE. CDR3 length: 15 residues. In nucleotides, the CDR3 is TGTGCCAGCAGCGTAGCTACAGGGGGCGACTACGAGCAGTACTTC. It yields the protein CASSVATGGDYEQYF.

This chain joins TRBV4-1 and TRBJ2-7, with D possibly TRBD2 on 6 matching bases. Germline loops: CDR1 MGHRA, CDR2 YSYEKL. The CDR3 length is 15 residues. The V end lost 4 bases, the J end lost 2 bases, and 15 bases lay between the germline ends. This chain's CDR3 is CASSPPGLQAYEQYF. In DNA, the CDR3 is TGCGCCAGCAGCCCACCGGGACTTCAAGCCTACGAGCAGTACTTC.

This clone was detected only a few times. V usage is TRBV19 and J usage is TRBJ2-2, with TRBD1 matching 7 bases. The CDR3 is 16 residues long. Germline CDR1 is LNHDA and CDR2 is SQIVND (reference sequence). V lost 3 bases to trimming and J lost 3 bases; unmatched junction nucleotides: 7. CDR3: CASSILSGGYTGELFF. The CDR3 coding sequence is TGTGCCAGTAGTATCCTATCAGGGGGATACACCGGGGAGCTGTTTTTT.

This sequence joins TRBV28 and TRBJ2-2; 8 bases are shared with TRBD1. V was pared by 4 bases and J by 2 bases, with 6 bases of the junction left unmatched. The CDR3 sequence is 16 residues long. Germline CDR1 is MDHEN and CDR2 is SYDVKM. Here the CDR3 reads CASSSSQGVNTGELFF. CDR3 in DNA: TGTGCCAGCAGTTCGTCACAGGGGGTTAACACCGGGGAGCTGTTTTTT.

This sequence joins TRBV29-1 and TRBJ2-1; 8 nucleotides match TRBD2. The CDR3 contains 15 residues. Losses at the gene ends were 6 bases for V and 0 bases for J; bases not matched to a gene: 7. Germline V gene sequence: CDR1 SQVTM, CDR2 ANQGSEA. CDR3 in amino acids: CSVSRGVLSYNEQFF. The CDR3 nucleotides are TGCAGCGTGTCGCGGGGGGTCCTCTCCTACAATGAGCAGTTCTTC.

V and J are TRBV7-9 and TRBJ2-7; 10 positions match TRBD2. V lost 2 bases, J lost 2 bases, and 12 bases stayed unmatched. Germline lookup yields CDR1 SEHNR and CDR2 FQNEAQ (reference sequence). This CDR3 has 18 amino acids. The CDR3 here is CASSLSLAGAAGPYEQYF. CDR3 bases: TGTGCCAGCAGCTTATCCCTAGCGGGAGCTGCAGGACCCTACGAGCAGTACTTC.

The rearrangement joins TRBV28 to TRBJ2-5; a weak D match, TRBD1 (5 bases). CDR1 and CDR2 (germline): MDHEN, SYDVKM. Trimming shortened V by 4 bases and J by 2 bases, and 14 bases separated the two germline ends. The CDR3 covers 15 residues. The CDR3 sequence is CASSSSDTLQETQYF. The CDR3 bases are TGTGCCAGCAGTTCCTCGGACACACTACAAGAGACCCAGTACTTC. Combining the CDR3 with reference TRBV28 and TRBJ2-5 gives the whole variable domain DVKVTQSSRYLVKRTGEKVFLECVQDMDHENMFWYRQDPGLGLRLIYFSYDVKMKEKGDIPEGYSVSREKKERFSLILESASTNQTSMYLCASSSSDTLQETQYFGPGTRLLVL.

The V gene is TRBV5-6, the J gene TRBJ2-3, with 8 bases fitting TRBD2. The CDR3 loop spans 17 amino acids. The V and J ends lost 4 bases and 1 base, in that order; junction bases with no gene match: 11. Germline loops: CDR1 SGHDT, CDR2 YYEEEE. The CDR3 reads CASSTPGGSGGTDTQYF. In DNA form, the CDR3 reads TGTGCCAGCAGCACGCCGGGGGGTAGCGGGGGCACAGATACGCAGTATTTT.

DNA for the CDR3: TGCGCCAGCAGCCCCTCGGACTCCCTCGGTGAGCAGTACTTC. Translation gives CASSPSDSLGEQYF. V usage is TRBV4-1 and J usage is TRBJ2-7; tentatively, D is TRBD2 (5 bases). This CDR3 contains 14 residues. Trimming removed 4 bases at V and 7 bases at J, with 17 bases between. Germline lookup yields CDR1 MGHRA and CDR2 YSYEKL.

This clone has just one count. The V gene is TRBV29-1, the J gene TRBJ2-1; 8 nucleotides align to TRBD1. The CDR3 extends over 15 amino acids. The V and J ends lost 6 bases and 0 bases, in that order; junction bases with no gene match: 7. The germline V gene encodes CDR1 SQVTM and CDR2 ANQGSEA. CDR3 sequence (DNA): TGCAGCGTCCTTGGGACAGGAGACTCCTACAATGAGCAGTTCTTC. Translated: CSVLGTGDSYNEQFF.

In this sample, this clone turned up a few times. J is TRBJ2-7 and V is TRBV19; 11 bases align to TRBD1. Germline trimming cut 6 bases from V and 2 bases from J; bases unmatched to any gene: 3. Germline V CDR1 and CDR2: LNHDA, SQIVND (reference sequence). The CDR3 sequence is 14 residues long. The DNA for the CDR3 is TGTGCCAGTAGAGGGACAGGGGGAGCCTACGAGCAGTACTTC. This encodes CASRGTGGAYEQYF.

This clone has just a few counts. The J gene is TRBJ2-2, the V gene TRBV19; 7 bases match TRBD1. V gave up 6 bases and J gave up 4 bases; unmatched junction bases: 11. This CDR3 is 16 amino acids long. Germline lookup yields CDR1 LNHDA and CDR2 SQIVND (reference sequence). The CDR3 DNA follows: TGTGCCAGTAGGCGGCTTGGGGCAGGGGGCACCGGGGAGCTGTTTTTT. This translates into CASRRLGAGGTGELFF.

The rearrangement links TRBV7-9 to TRBJ2-2; 8 bases are shared with TRBD2. Germline values: CDR1 SEHNR, CDR2 FQNEAQ (reference sequence). The trim removed 5 bases at V and 6 bases at J, leaving 8 bases unmatched. The CDR3 covers 15 residues. The CDR3 sequence: CASSPDYSGAGELFF. CDR3 nucleotides: TGTGCCAGCAGCCCCGACTATAGCGGGGCCGGGGAGCTGTTTTTT.

Concerning this clone itself: The same CDR3 also results from other DNA sequences found in this sample. The CDR3 DNA is TGTGCCAGCAGTTCCCTGGGACAGGGGGAATCCTACGAGCAGTACTTC. Translated, it gives CASSSLGQGESYEQYF. The chain is built from TRBV27 and TRBJ2-5; 11 bases align to TRBD1. The end of the DNA aligns better with TRBJ2-7, so the J call may be wrong. The CDR3 sequence is 16 residues long. The germline V gene has CDR1 MNHEY and CDR2 SMNVEV (reference sequence).

The rearrangement joins TRBV7-9 to TRBJ1-4, with D perhaps TRBD1 (5 bases). The V and J ends lost 5 bases and 8 bases respectively, with 15 bases between them. Germline V gene lookup returns CDR1 SEHNR and CDR2 FQNEAQ (reference sequence). There are 14 residues in the CDR3. This chain's CDR3 is CASSLSLEGEKLFF. DNA of the CDR3: TGTGCCAGCAGCCTCTCCTTGGAGGGGGAAAAACTGTTTTTT.

The J gene is TRBJ1-2, the V gene TRBV11-2; possible D gene TRBD1, 6 bases. The CDR3 consists of 15 residues. CDR1 is SGHAT, CDR2 FQNNGV, per germline. With 7 bases removed from V and 3 bases from J, the gap between germline ends came to 18 bases. The CDR3 region has the DNA TGTGCCAGCACTTGGGGCCATGGACAGTACTATGGCTACACCTTC. Its protein product is CASTWGHGQYYGYTF.

The chain joins TRBV5-5 to TRBJ2-1, with 13 bases identical to TRBD2. The CDR3 has 17 residues. Germline V CDR1 and CDR2: SGHKS, YYEKEE (reference sequence). The junction had 9 bases not matched to a gene; V was cut back by 3 bases and J by 6 bases. CDR3 residues: CASSSGLAGVRGNEQFF. CDR3 sequence (DNA): TGTGCCAGCAGCTCTGGACTAGCGGGAGTGAGAGGCAATGAGCAGTTCTTC.

This chain links TRBV6-6 with TRBJ1-2, with TRBD1 identical over 9 bases. The V and J ends lost 5 bases and 4 bases, in that order; junction bases with no gene match: 5. This CDR3 spans 14 amino acids. Per germline, CDR1 MNHNY and CDR2 SVGAGI (reference sequence). DNA of the CDR3: TGTGCCAGCAGTGGGACAGGGTTGGCCTATGGCTACACCTTC. It codes for CASSGTGLAYGYTF.

The sample holds one count of this clone. The junction departs from the called germline gene at one end, perhaps through a read error. Other DNA sequences in the sample encode the same CDR3. J is TRBJ2-3 and V is TRBV9; 11 bases are a match to TRBD1. Germline-derived CDR1 and CDR2 are SGDLS and YYNGEE. There are 16 residues in the CDR3. The CDR3 sequence is CASSVGGGQGADTQYF. The CDR3 nucleotides are TGCGCCAGCAGCGTCGGGGGGGGACAGGGGGCAGATACGCAGTATTTT.

This sequence joins TRBV11-2 and TRBJ1-3; possible D gene TRBD1, 6 bases. The germline V gene has CDR1 SGHAT and CDR2 FQNNGV. This CDR3 has 15 residues. Between the trimmed V and J ends, which lost 3 bases and 2 bases, there was a span of 11 bases. The CDR3 here is CASSLRTVPGNTIYF. CDR3 nucleotide sequence: TGTGCCAGCAGCTTGCGGACAGTACCTGGAAACACCATATATTTT.

In this sample, this clone turned up once. The chain joins TRBV7-9 to TRBJ1-2; the match to TRBD1 covers 7 bases. Germline V gene sequence: CDR1 SEHNR, CDR2 FQNEAQ (reference sequence). The ends lost 4 bases at V and 8 bases at J; junction bases unmatched: 19. The CDR3 runs 17 residues. Written as DNA, the CDR3 is TGTGCCAGCAGCTCAGCGGAATGGGACAGCCGACGAGGGGGCTACACCTTC. Protein sequence: CASSSAEWDSRRGGYTF.

This chain uses TRBV6-6 with TRBJ2-7; 8 positions match TRBD1. The germline V gene has CDR1 MNHNY and CDR2 SVGAGI (reference sequence). There are 14 residues in the CDR3. J was trimmed by 2 bases and V by 6 bases; bases with no gene match: 6. The CDR3 sequence is CASREPGQAYEQYF. In DNA form, the CDR3 reads TGTGCCAGCAGGGAGCCGGGACAGGCCTACGAGCAGTACTTC.

J is TRBJ2-1 and V is TRBV4-3; 7 bases map to TRBD1. Germline V gives CDR1 LGHNA, CDR2 YSLEER. J lost 7 bases, V lost 1 base, and 1 base had no gene match. The CDR3 contains 13 residues. The CDR3 here is CASSQGRGNEQFF. Here the CDR3 DNA reads TGCGCCAGCAGCCAAGGCAGGGGGAATGAGCAGTTCTTC.